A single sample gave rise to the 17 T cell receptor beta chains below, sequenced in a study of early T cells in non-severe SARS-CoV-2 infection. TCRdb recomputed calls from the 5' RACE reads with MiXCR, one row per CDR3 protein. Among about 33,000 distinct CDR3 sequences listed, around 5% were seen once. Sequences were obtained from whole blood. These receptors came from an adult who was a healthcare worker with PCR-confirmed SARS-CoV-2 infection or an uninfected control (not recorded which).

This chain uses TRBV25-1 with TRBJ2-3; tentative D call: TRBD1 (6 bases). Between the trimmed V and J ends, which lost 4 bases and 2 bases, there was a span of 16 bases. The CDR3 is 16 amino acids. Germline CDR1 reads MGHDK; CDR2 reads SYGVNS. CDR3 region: CASSAGAARITDTQYF. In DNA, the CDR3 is TGTGCCAGCAGTGCAGGGGCCGCACGCATCACAGATACGCAGTATTTT.

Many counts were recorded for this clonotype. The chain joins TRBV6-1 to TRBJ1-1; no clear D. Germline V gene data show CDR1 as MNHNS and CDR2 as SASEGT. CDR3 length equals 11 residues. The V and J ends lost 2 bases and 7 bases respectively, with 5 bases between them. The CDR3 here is CASSEKIEAFF. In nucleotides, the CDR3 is TGTGCCAGCAGTGAAAAGATTGAAGCTTTCTTT.

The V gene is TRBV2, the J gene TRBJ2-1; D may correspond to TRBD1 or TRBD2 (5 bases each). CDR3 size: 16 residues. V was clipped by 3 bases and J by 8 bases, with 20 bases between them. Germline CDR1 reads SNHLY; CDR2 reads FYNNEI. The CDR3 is CASSDTGRTVADEQFF. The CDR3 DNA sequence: TGTGCCAGCAGTGATACGGGACGGACGGTTGCAGATGAGCAGTTCTTC.

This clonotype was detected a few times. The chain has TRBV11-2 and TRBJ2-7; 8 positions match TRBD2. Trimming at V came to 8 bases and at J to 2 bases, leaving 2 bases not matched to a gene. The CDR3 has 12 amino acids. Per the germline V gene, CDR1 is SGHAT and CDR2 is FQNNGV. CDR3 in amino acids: CASRRGAYEQYF. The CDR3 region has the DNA TGTGCCAGCCGGCGGGGGGCCTACGAGCAGTACTTC.

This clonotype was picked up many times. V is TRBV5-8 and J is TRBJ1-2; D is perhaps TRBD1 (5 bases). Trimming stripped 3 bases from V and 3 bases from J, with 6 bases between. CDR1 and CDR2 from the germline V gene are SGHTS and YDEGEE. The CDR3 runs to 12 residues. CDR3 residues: CASSWGDYGYTF. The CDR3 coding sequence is TGTGCCAGCAGCTGGGGGGACTATGGCTACACCTTC.

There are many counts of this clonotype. CDR3 in amino acids: CASSLGPFGVTGELFF. In DNA, the CDR3 is TGTGCCAGCAGCTTAGGGCCTTTTGGCGTCACCGGGGAGCTGTTTTTT. V and J are TRBV7-2 and TRBJ2-2, with D uncertain. CDR3 size: 16 residues. Germline V gene lookup returns CDR1 SGHTA and CDR2 FQGNSA. Trimming took 1 base from V and 4 from J, leaving 13 bases between them.

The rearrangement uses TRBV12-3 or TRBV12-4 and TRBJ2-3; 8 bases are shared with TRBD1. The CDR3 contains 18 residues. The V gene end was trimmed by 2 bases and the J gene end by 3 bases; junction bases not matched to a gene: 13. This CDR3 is CASSLSLGAGGRTDTQYF. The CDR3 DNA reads TGTGCCAGCAGTTTATCCCTGGGGGCAGGGGGCAGGACAGATACGCAGTATTTT.

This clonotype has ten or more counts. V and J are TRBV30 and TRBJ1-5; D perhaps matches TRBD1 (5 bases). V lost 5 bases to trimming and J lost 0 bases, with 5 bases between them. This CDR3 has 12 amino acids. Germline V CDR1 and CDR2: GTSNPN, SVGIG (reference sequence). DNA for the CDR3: TGTGCCTGGGACAGTAGCAATCAGCCCCAGCATTTT. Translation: CAWDSSNQPQHF.

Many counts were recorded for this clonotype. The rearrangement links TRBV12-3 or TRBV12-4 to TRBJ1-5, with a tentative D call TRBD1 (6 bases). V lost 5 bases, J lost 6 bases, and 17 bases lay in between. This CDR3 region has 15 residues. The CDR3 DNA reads TGTGCCAGCAGTCCTCGAAGGACAGACGTTCAGCCCCAGCATTTT. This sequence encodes CASSPRRTDVQPQHF.

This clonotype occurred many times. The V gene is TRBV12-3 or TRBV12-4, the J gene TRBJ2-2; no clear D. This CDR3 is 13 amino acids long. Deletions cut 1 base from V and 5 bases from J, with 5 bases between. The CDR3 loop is CASSLGETGELFF. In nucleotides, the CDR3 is TGTGCCAGCAGTTTAGGAGAAACCGGGGAGCTGTTTTTT.

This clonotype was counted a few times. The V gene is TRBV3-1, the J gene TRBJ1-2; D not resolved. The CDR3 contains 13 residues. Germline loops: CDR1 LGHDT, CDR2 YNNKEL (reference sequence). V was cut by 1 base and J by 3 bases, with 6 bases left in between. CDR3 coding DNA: TGTGCCAGCAGCCAAGGCCTGGACTATGGCTACACCTTC. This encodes CASSQGLDYGYTF.

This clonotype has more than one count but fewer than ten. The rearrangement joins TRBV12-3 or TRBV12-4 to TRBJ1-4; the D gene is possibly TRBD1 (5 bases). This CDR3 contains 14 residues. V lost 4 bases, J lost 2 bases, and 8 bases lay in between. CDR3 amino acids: CASSWGDTNEKLFF. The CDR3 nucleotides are TGTGCCAGCAGTTGGGGGGACACTAATGAAAAACTGTTTTTT.

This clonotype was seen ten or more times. CDR3 in amino acids: CASSPRPGGYGAFF. The DNA of the CDR3 is TGTGCCAGCAGCCCCCGCCCCGGCGGTTACGGAGCTTTCTTT. The V call is TRBV7-2, the J call TRBJ1-1; D not resolved. V was cut by 5 bases and J by 10 bases, with 20 bases left in between. This CDR3 is built from 14 residues. Per germline, CDR1 SGHTA and CDR2 FQGNSA.

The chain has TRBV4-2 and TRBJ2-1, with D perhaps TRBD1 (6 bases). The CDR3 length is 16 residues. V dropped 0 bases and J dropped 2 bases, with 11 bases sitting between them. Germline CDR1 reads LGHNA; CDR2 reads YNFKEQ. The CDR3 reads CASSQDEGEAYNEQFF. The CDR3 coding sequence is TGTGCCAGCAGCCAAGATGAGGGGGAAGCCTACAATGAGCAGTTCTTC.

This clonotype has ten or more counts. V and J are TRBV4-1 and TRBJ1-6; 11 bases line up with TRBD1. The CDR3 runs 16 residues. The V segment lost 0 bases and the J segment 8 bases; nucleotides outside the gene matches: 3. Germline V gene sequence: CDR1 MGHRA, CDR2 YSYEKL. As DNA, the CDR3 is TGCGCCAGCAGCCAAGAGGGACAGGGGGTTCATTCACCCCTCCACTTT. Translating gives CASSQEGQGVHSPLHF.

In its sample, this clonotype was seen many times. The CDR3 sequence: CASSPLAGTQETQYF. The CDR3 DNA sequence: TGCGCCAGCAGCCCCCTGGCGGGGACTCAAGAGACCCAGTACTTC. V usage is TRBV5-1 and J usage is TRBJ2-5, with D tentatively TRBD2 (6 bases). V was pared by 4 bases and J by 2 bases, with 15 bases between. The length of the CDR3 is 15 residues. Germline V gene lookup returns CDR1 SGHRS and CDR2 YFSETQ.

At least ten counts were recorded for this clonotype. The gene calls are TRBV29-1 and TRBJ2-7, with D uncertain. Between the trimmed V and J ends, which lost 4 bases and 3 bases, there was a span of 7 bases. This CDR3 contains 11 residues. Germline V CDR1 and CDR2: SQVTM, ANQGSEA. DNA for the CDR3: TGCAGCGTTGTTGTTGACTACGAGCAGTACTTC. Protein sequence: CSVVVDYEQYF.